These 9 T cell receptor beta chains came from one sample sequenced in a study of OX40 agonist ivuxolimab in advanced cancers. The library relied on the immunoSEQ multiplex PCR assay. The table comes from immuneACCESS by way of TCRdb, which keeps in-frame sequences with V and J called. Part of the clones is missing from these tables; in studies checked, under half for an unresolved V gene and the rest for unknown reasons. The sample table lists about 82,000 clones, around four fifths of them with a count of one. Over 0.7% of the sample is taken by the ten largest. Sequenced material: CD4+ or CD8+ T cells sorted from blood, taken in a trial of the OX40 agonist ivuxolimab. Receptors originate from an adult with an advanced solid tumor such as melanoma, head and neck, liver or kidney cancer.

The genes are TRBV7-9 and TRBJ1-3; tentative D call: TRBD1 (5 bases). The CDR3 has 14 amino acids. V was pared by 4 bases and J by 1 base, with 8 bases between. Germline V gives CDR1 SEHNR, CDR2 FQNEAQ (reference sequence). The CDR3 protein is CASSSGFSGNTIYF. Written as DNA, the CDR3 is TGTGCCAGCAGCTCAGGGTTTTCTGGAAACACCATATATTTT. Complete variable domain (other parts from reference TRBV7-9 and TRBJ1-3): DTGVSQNPRHKITKRGQNVTFRCDPISEHNRLYWYRQTLGQGPEFLTYFQNEAQLEKSRLLSDRFSAERPKGSFSTLEIQRTEQGDSAMYLCASSSGFSGNTIYFGEGSWLTVV.

The genes are TRBV2 and TRBJ2-1; no clear D. Germline V gene sequence: CDR1 SNHLY, CDR2 FYNNEI. V was cut by 8 bases and J by 7 bases, with 6 bases left in between. This CDR3 comprises 10 residues. The DNA of the CDR3 is TGTGCCAGCGAGTATAATGAGCAGTTCTTC. Amino acids: CASEYNEQFF.

This clone was picked up one time. This chain links TRBV7-6 with TRBJ2-3, with 7 bases identical to TRBD1. Germline CDR1 and CDR2: SGHVS and FNYEAQ. V shed 5 bases and J 2 bases; nucleotides not matched to a gene: 7. The CDR3 covers 15 residues. The CDR3 reads CASSRTGVLTDTQYF. CDR3 coding DNA: TGTGCCAGCAGCCGAACAGGGGTACTCACAGATACGCAGTATTTT.

The V gene is TRBV9, the J gene TRBJ1-5, with 7 bases identical to TRBD1. Trimming at V came to 7 bases and at J to 1 base, leaving 5 bases not matched to a gene. Germline V gene sequence: CDR1 SGDLS, CDR2 YYNGEE. This CDR3 has 14 residues. The CDR3 reads CASSAGGSNQPQHF. The CDR3 DNA sequence: TGTGCCAGCTCAGCAGGGGGGAGCAATCAGCCCCAGCATTTT.

The V gene is TRBV10-3, the J gene TRBJ1-3; D may be TRBD1 (6 bases). CDR3 length equals 14 residues. The germline CDR1 and CDR2 sequences are ENHRY and SYGVKD. V lost 10 bases to trimming and J lost 1 base, with 14 bases between them. The CDR3 spells CATGDNTSGNTIYF. As DNA, the CDR3 is TGTGCCACCGGGGACAATACTTCTGGAAACACCATATATTTT.

The rearrangement links TRBV30 to TRBJ1-1; D remains ambiguous. CDR1 and CDR2 from the germline V gene are GTSNPN and SVGIG (reference sequence). This CDR3 spans 12 amino acids. The V end was cut by 1 base, the J end by 1 base, with 4 bases between. The CDR3 reads CAWSAGNTEAFF. DNA for the CDR3: TGTGCCTGGAGTGCAGGGAACACTGAAGCTTTCTTT.

This clone was observed once. The chain has TRBV7-2 and TRBJ2-1; 12 bases are shared with TRBD2. CDR1 and CDR2 from the germline V gene are SGHTA and FQGNSA. This CDR3 is 17 amino acids long. Trimming at V came to 5 bases and at J to 5 bases, leaving 10 bases not matched to a gene. CDR3 protein: CASSPRPSGGGDNEQFF. The DNA for the CDR3 is TGTGCCAGCAGCCCTCGCCCTAGCGGGGGGGGTGACAATGAGCAGTTCTTC.

The chain uses TRBV6-5 and TRBJ1-5, with TRBD1 as a possible D gene (5 bases). Between the trimmed V and J ends, which lost 8 bases and 1 base, there was a span of 15 bases. The V gene's germline CDR1 is MNHEY and CDR2 SVGAGI. The CDR3 runs 15 residues. DNA of the CDR3: TGTGCCAGCCAACGGGACGTTCAAAGCAATCAGCCCCAGCATTTT. This sequence encodes CASQRDVQSNQPQHF.

This chain uses TRBV6-5 with TRBJ2-7, with D perhaps matching TRBD1 (6 bases). Germline CDR1 MNHEY, CDR2 SVGAGI. V lost 7 bases to trimming and J lost 3 bases, with 19 bases between them. The CDR3 covers 15 residues. This chain's CDR3 is CASTAPTGRGYEQYF. In DNA, the CDR3 is TGTGCCAGCACTGCTCCCACGGGCAGGGGCTACGAGCAGTACTTC.